The 6 T cell receptor beta chains reported below all come from one sample, sequenced in a study of cytomegalovirus exposure and HLA in healthy donors. PCR amplification relied on 60 Vbeta primers (plus 13 Jbeta primers). Libraries were prepared by immunoSEQ multiplex PCR; TCRdb keeps only in-frame clonotypes and omits some of them. The sample carries 60,000 to 95,000 clones, about four fifths recorded once. Sample: PBMCs. These receptors were collected from a woman between 40 and 50 years old in good health and CMV-seropositive.

This sequence joins TRBV7-9 and TRBJ2-3; D unresolved. Germline V gene sequence: CDR1 SEHNR, CDR2 FQNEAQ (reference sequence). The V and J ends lost 5 bases and 3 bases respectively, with 9 bases between them. There are 13 residues in the CDR3. The CDR3 bases are TGTGCCAGCAGCGACGACGGGACAGATACGCAGTATTTT. Encoded protein: CASSDDGTDTQYF.

The CDR3 loop reads CASRTGIFRSQPQHF. DNA for the CDR3: TGTGCCAGCAGAACAGGGATTTTCAGATCTCAGCCCCAGCATTTT. The rearrangement joins TRBV6-6 to TRBJ1-5; D might be TRBD1 (6 bases). V was pared by 6 bases and J by 6 bases, with 18 bases between. This CDR3 contains 15 residues. CDR1 and CDR2 (germline): MNHNY, SVGAGI (reference sequence).

A few counts support this clone. The chain links TRBV7-7 to TRBJ2-3, with a weak D call TRBD2 (6 bases). Per germline, CDR1 SSHAT and CDR2 FNYEAQ (reference sequence). This CDR3 region has 15 residues. The V and J ends lost 5 bases and 0 bases respectively, with 12 bases between them. In nucleotides, the CDR3 is TGTGCCAGCAGCCCCGGGACTGGAAGCACAGATACGCAGTATTTT. It specifies CASSPGTGSTDTQYF.

The chain links TRBV9 to TRBJ2-6; 10 bases map to TRBD1. CDR3 length: 19 amino acids. The germline CDR1 and CDR2 sequences are SGDLS and YYNGEE. V gave up 2 bases and J gave up 1 base; unmatched junction bases: 9. CDR3 bases: TGTGCCAGCAGCGTCAACAGCTGGGACAGGGGTTCTGGGGCCAACGTCCTGACTTTC. This translates into CASSVNSWDRGSGANVLTF.

In this sample, this clone turned up once. The chain links TRBV4-1 to TRBJ1-5, with D maybe TRBD1 (5 bases). The CDR3 totals 16 residues. V was shortened by 1 base and J by 6 bases, with 16 bases between the two germline ends. Germline values: CDR1 MGHRA, CDR2 YSYEKL. This chain's CDR3 is CASSQVTDQGRQPQHF. In DNA, the CDR3 is TGCGCCAGCAGCCAAGTAACAGATCAGGGCCGTCAGCCCCAGCATTTT.

The rearrangement links TRBV28 to TRBJ1-5; 7 bases match TRBD1. Per the germline V gene, CDR1 is MDHEN and CDR2 is SYDVKM. V gave up 6 bases and J gave up 6 bases; unmatched junction bases: 8. The CDR3 contains 14 residues. The CDR3, as DNA: TGTGCCAGCAGCCTAAACAGGGGCAGTCAGCCCCAGCATTTT. Its protein is CASSLNRGSQPQHF.